These 14 T cell receptor beta chains originate from one sample sequenced in a study of identical twins. TCRdb called the 5' RACE reads again in MiXCR, with one record for every CDR3 protein. The profile covers 500,000 to 600,000 distinct CDR3 sequences, with 20% to 25% appearing a single time and roughly 0.91% taken by the ten largest. These same data were also listed under a study on T cells expressing NK-cell markers.

Sequences were obtained from CD4+ T cells sorted from blood. Receptors originate from a woman between 18 and 29 years old in good health.

In this sample, this clonotype turned up a few times. The CDR3 DNA reads TGCAGTGCTATGCGGGACTCAGATACGCAGTATTTT. This encodes CSAMRDSDTQYF. The chain employs TRBV20-1 and TRBJ2-3; TRBD2 is a possible D gene (6 bases). The CDR3 loop spans 12 amino acids. V shed 4 bases and J shed 4 bases, with 9 bases lying between them. Germline V gives CDR1 DFQATT, CDR2 SNEGSKA (reference sequence).

The V and J genes are TRBV20-1 and TRBJ2-7; 14 bases agree with TRBD2. The germline CDR1 and CDR2 sequences are DFQATT and SNEGSKA (reference sequence). This CDR3 is built from 16 residues. With 4 bases clipped from V and 5 bases from J, the junction kept 10 bases outside the gene matches. CDR3 bases: TGCAGTGCTACTATGACTAGCGGGAGGGGTAGGGACGAGCAGTACTTC. This codes for CSATMTSGRGRDEQYF.

The CDR3 loop is CAISEEPGFYGYTF. CDR3 coding DNA: TGTGCCATCAGTGAAGAACCAGGGTTCTATGGCTACACCTTC. The chain uses TRBV10-3 and TRBJ1-2; D possibly corresponds to TRBD1 (5 bases). The germline V gene encodes CDR1 ENHRY and CDR2 SYGVKD. Trimming took off 3 bases at V and 4 bases at J, with 12 bases between the two ends. The CDR3 is 14 residues long.

This sequence joins TRBV11-2 and TRBJ1-1; 8 bases map to TRBD1. The CDR3 consists of 14 residues. The germline V gene has CDR1 SGHAT and CDR2 FQNNGV. The V gene end was trimmed by 8 bases and the J gene end by 0 bases; junction bases not matched to a gene: 5. CDR3 in amino acids: CASGLRGLNTEAFF. Here the CDR3 DNA reads TGTGCCAGCGGACTCAGGGGGCTGAACACTGAAGCTTTCTTT.

DNA for the CDR3: TGTGCCAGTTTCCGGGACGGAGCCACTGAAGCTTTCTTT. The encoded protein is CASFRDGATEAFF. The rearrangement uses TRBV2 and TRBJ1-1, with D possibly being TRBD1 (5 bases). CDR3 size: 13 residues. Germline V gene lookup returns CDR1 SNHLY and CDR2 FYNNEI. Trimming took 9 bases from V and 4 from J, leaving 15 bases between them.

The chain recombines TRBV7-9 with TRBJ2-7, with D unclear. The V and J ends lost 1 base and 3 bases respectively, with 7 bases between them. This CDR3 comprises 13 residues. Germline lookup yields CDR1 SEHNR and CDR2 FQNEAQ (reference sequence). CDR3 residues: CASSLVTDYEQYF. In DNA, the CDR3 is TGTGCCAGCAGCTTAGTGACGGACTACGAGCAGTACTTC.

The chain links TRBV4-1 to TRBJ2-1; no clear D gene. Trimming shortened V by 4 bases and J by 5 bases, and 12 bases separated the two germline ends. The CDR3 has 14 residues. Germline assignment: CDR1 MGHRA and CDR2 YSYEKL. The CDR3 is CASSLKSGDNEQFF. In DNA form, the CDR3 reads TGCGCCAGCAGCCTCAAATCGGGCGACAATGAGCAGTTCTTC.

This clonotype was seen a few times. The rearrangement links TRBV20-1 to TRBJ1-1, with D unclear. This CDR3 spans 14 amino acids. V gave up 3 bases and J gave up 4 bases, with 15 bases separating them. Germline assignment: CDR1 DFQATT and CDR2 SNEGSKA (reference sequence). CDR3 residues: CSASFSDYGTEAFF. The CDR3, as DNA: TGCAGTGCTAGTTTCTCGGACTACGGCACTGAAGCTTTCTTT.

The chain's CDR3 is CASSFNDRYTF. The CDR3 bases are TGTGCCAGCAGCTTCAACGACCGCTACACCTTC. The rearrangement links TRBV7-9 to TRBJ1-2; D not certain. Germline V gives CDR1 SEHNR, CDR2 FQNEAQ (reference sequence). The CDR3 has 11 amino acids. V gave up 3 bases and J gave up 9 bases, with 8 bases separating them.

This clonotype has only a few counts. The chain carries TRBV27 and TRBJ1-6, with a weak D call TRBD1 (6 bases). V lost 3 bases and J 7 bases, leaving 7 bases between the germline ends. Germline CDR1 and CDR2: MNHEY and SMNVEV (reference sequence). The CDR3 extends over 13 amino acids. The CDR3 spells CASSFTGNSPLHF. The CDR3 DNA is TGTGCCAGCAGTTTTACAGGGAATTCACCCCTCCACTTT.

This clonotype was recorded many times. The chain combines TRBV6-6 with TRBJ1-2; D is unclear. This CDR3 comprises 11 residues. V was trimmed by 5 bases and J by 8 bases, leaving 9 bases between them. Germline values: CDR1 MNHNY, CDR2 SVGAGI (reference sequence). The CDR3 bases are TGTGCCAGCAGTCTGAGGCCCGGCTACACCTTC. It is translated as CASSLRPGYTF.

The CDR3 reads CASSVANTDTQYF. The CDR3 region has the DNA TGTGCCAGCAGCGTGGCTAATACAGATACGCAGTATTTT. This chain uses TRBV9 with TRBJ2-3; D uncertain. Trimming stripped 2 bases from V and 3 bases from J, with 7 bases between. The CDR3 length is 13 residues. Germline V CDR1 and CDR2: SGDLS, YYNGEE.

The gene calls are TRBV3-1 and TRBJ1-2; TRBD1 matches at 7 bases. The CDR3 has 15 residues. Germline values: CDR1 LGHDT, CDR2 YNNKEL (reference sequence). V shed 1 base, J shed 7 bases, and the junction held 9 bases outside the gene matches. The CDR3 DNA reads TGTGCCAGCAGCCAAGGAGGTTCAGGGGGAATTGGCTACACCTTC. This gives the protein CASSQGGSGGIGYTF.

The table lists this clonotype with a few counts. This chain uses TRBV5-6 with TRBJ2-7; 9 nucleotides align to TRBD1. The germline gives CDR1 SGHDT, CDR2 YYEEEE. The CDR3 has 14 amino acids. V dropped 2 bases and J dropped 4; count of bases not matched to a gene: 4. The CDR3 loop reads CASSFGQGRYEQYF. CDR3 DNA: TGTGCCAGCAGCTTCGGACAGGGGCGGTACGAGCAGTACTTC.